The 13 T cell receptor beta chains presented below share a single source sample, sequenced in a study of blood T cell repertoires in COVID-19. Sequenced by immunoSEQ multiplex PCR; TCRdb stores in-frame clones only, minus some. Among around 300,000 clones listed, approximately 83% were seen once. Sequencing used peripheral blood. The receptors derive from a woman under 40 who had recovered from COVID-19.

This chain uses TRBV7-2 with TRBJ2-3; D perhaps matches TRBD2 (6 bases). The V and J ends lost 4 bases and 2 bases respectively, with 13 bases between them. The CDR3 runs to 15 residues. CDR1 SGHTA and CDR2 FQGNSA come from the germline V gene. The CDR3 is CASSSELAYTDTQYF. The DNA of the CDR3 is TGTGCCAGCAGCTCCGAACTAGCATACACAGATACGCAGTATTTT.

The J gene is TRBJ2-3, the V gene TRBV5-1; TRBD2 matches at 11 bases. The CDR3 is 16 residues long. Germline V gene sequence: CDR1 SGHRS, CDR2 YFSETQ. With V trimmed by 0 bases and J by 2 bases, 2 bases remained unmatched. For the CDR3, the DNA is TGCGCCAGCAGCTTGGGACTAGCGGGGACCACAGATACGCAGTATTTT. As protein: CASSLGLAGTTDTQYF.

This clone was seen a few times. The V and J genes are TRBV5-5 and TRBJ1-2; maybe TRBD1 (5 bases). This CDR3 has 13 residues. Germline V CDR1 and CDR2: SGHKS, YYEKEE (reference sequence). V lost 1 base and J lost 2, with 6 bases in between. DNA of the CDR3: TGTGCCAGCAGCTTGCCAGGGAACTATGGCTACACCTTC. Protein sequence: CASSLPGNYGYTF. The whole variable domain, remainder taken from reference TRBV5-5 and TRBJ1-2, is DAGVTQSPTHLIKTRGQQVTLRCSPISGHKSVSWYQQVLGQGPQFIFQYYEKEERGRGNFPDRFSARQFPNYSSELNVNALLLGDSALYLCASSLPGNYGYTFGSGTRLTVV.

This sequence joins TRBV28 and TRBJ2-2, with TRBD2 matching over 8 bases. The CDR3 is 18 amino acids. V lost 3 bases, J lost 0 bases, and 9 bases stayed unmatched. CDR1 is MDHEN, CDR2 SYDVKM, per germline. This CDR3 reads CASSFNPGRDSNTGELFF. The DNA of the CDR3 is TGTGCCAGCAGTTTTAATCCCGGGAGGGACTCGAACACCGGGGAGCTGTTTTTT.

The chain recombines TRBV6-1 with TRBJ2-1; possible D gene TRBD2, 5 bases. Germline lookup yields CDR1 MNHNS and CDR2 SASEGT. The CDR3 is made up of 13 amino acids. V gave up 2 bases and J gave up 8 bases, with 10 bases separating them. CDR3 nucleotide sequence: TGTGCCAGCAGTGAACCGCTAGCCTATGAGCAGTTCTTC. Its protein product is CASSEPLAYEQFF.

The chain combines TRBV2 with TRBJ2-7; 7 bases are shared with TRBD1. This CDR3 contains 12 residues. CDR1 is SNHLY and CDR2 is FYNNEI in the germline V gene. V trimming: 11 bases; J trimming: 3 bases; junction bases outside the gene matches: 7. The CDR3 bases are TGTGCCGGGGACAGTGGCCGCTACGAGCAGTACTTC. Translation: CAGDSGRYEQYF.

V is TRBV3-1 (or the pseudogene TRBV3-2) and J is TRBJ1-2; D is unclear. CDR3 size: 13 residues. Per the germline V gene, CDR1 is LGHDT and CDR2 is YNNKEL (reference sequence). Trimming cost V 0 bases and J 4 bases, with 6 bases left between them. CDR3 bases: TGTGCCAGCAGCCAAGAACCGGTCTATGGCTACACCTTC. Translated, it gives CASSQEPVYGYTF.

The chain is built from TRBV7-8 and TRBJ1-5; 7 positions agree with TRBD1. Germline values: CDR1 SGHVS, CDR2 FQNEAQ. J was trimmed by 4 bases and V by 6 bases; bases with no gene match: 6. The CDR3 runs to 14 residues. The CDR3 region has the DNA TGTGCCAGCAGTAGGGACAGTTATAATCAGCCCCAGCATTTT. It translates to CASSRDSYNQPQHF.

The chain employs TRBV4-1 and TRBJ1-6; D is perhaps TRBD1 (5 bases). Trimming stripped 1 base from V and 4 bases from J, with 14 bases between. CDR1 MGHRA and CDR2 YSYEKL come from the germline V gene. The CDR3 totals 17 residues. The CDR3 DNA sequence: TGCGCCAGCAGCCAAGTTCGGGGGATTGATTATAATTCACCCCTCCACTTT. It specifies CASSQVRGIDYNSPLHF.

DNA for the CDR3: TGTGCCAGCAGCGATGGGACAGCTGGGGACATTCAGTACTTC. Protein: CASSDGTAGDIQYF. The rearrangement uses TRBV7-2 and TRBJ2-4; TRBD1 matches 7 bases. V lost 5 bases, J lost 8 bases, and 9 bases stayed unmatched. Germline CDR1 SGHTA, CDR2 FQGNSA. This CDR3 has 14 residues.

The chain combines TRBV15 with TRBJ2-7, with D possibly being TRBD2 (5 bases). Germline-derived CDR1 and CDR2 are LNHNV and YYDKDF (reference sequence). The CDR3 loop spans 14 amino acids. In DNA, the CDR3 is TGTGTCAAAGGAGCCGAGGGAATTTCGTACGAGCAGTACTTC. Its protein product is CVKGAEGISYEQYF. Looking up the rest from reference TRBV15 and TRBJ2-7 gives the full variable domain: DAMVIQNPRYQVTQFGKPVTLSCSQTLNHNVMYWYQQKSSQAPKLLFHYYDKDFNNEADTPDNFQSRRPNTSFCFLDIRSPGLGDTAMYLCVKGAEGISYEQYFGPGTRLTVT.

CDR3 sequence (DNA): TGTGCCAGCAGTGAAGTCGGACAGGGGGCGCGAATCACTGAAGCTTTCTTT. Its translation: CASSEVGQGARITEAFF. The rearrangement joins TRBV2 to TRBJ1-1, with 11 bases aligning to TRBD1. With V trimmed by 1 base and J by 4 bases, 8 bases remained unmatched. The germline V gene encodes CDR1 SNHLY and CDR2 FYNNEI. CDR3 length: 17 amino acids.

The chain links TRBV2 to TRBJ1-4, with 10 bases lining up with TRBD1. This CDR3 is built from 15 residues. V lost 3 bases, J lost 7 bases, and 5 bases stayed unmatched. The V gene's germline CDR1 is SNHLY and CDR2 FYNNEI. DNA of the CDR3: TGTGCCAGCAGTGAGGGGGACAGGGGACTTGAAAAACTGTTTTTT. This encodes CASSEGDRGLEKLFF.